This T cell receptor (beta chain) was recorded in a study of blood T cell repertoires in COVID-19. Across the study: COVID-19 samples, acute and convalescent, were from the United States, Italy and Spain. T cells, B-cell-depleted T cells, or PBMCs supplied cDNA or gDNA.

Germline lookup yields CDR1 MGHRA and CDR2 YSYEKL. CDR3 size: 17 residues. Trimming cost V 1 base and J 6 bases; bases outside gene matches: 14. Authors' processing steps: Estimation of nucleated cell counts relied on the amplification of reference gene primers. Clones were sequenced by immunoSEQ multiplex PCR, and TCRdb holds only the in-frame ones, with some missing. Clone size and the V and J calls come from that table; the DNA yielded D and trimming. The sample has some 380,000 clones, 90% seen once. The origin of this receptor is a man aged 18 to 30 with active or convalescent COVID-19. The genes are TRBV4-1 and TRBJ1-2; TRBD1 matches 7 bases. The specimen sequenced was peripheral blood. The CDR3 sequence: CASSQAGLVTGLNGYTF. For the CDR3, the DNA is TGCGCCAGCAGCCAAGCCGGGCTTGTGACAGGGTTGAATGGCTACACCTTC.